This is a list of T cell receptor beta chains from one sample in a study of T cell responses to AZD1222 COVID-19 vaccine. Clones were sequenced by immunoSEQ multiplex PCR, and TCRdb holds only the in-frame ones, with some missing. The repertoire holds 90,000 to 100,000 clones, with about 88% as singletons. This sample comprised peripheral blood, obtained on day 0 of AZD1222 vaccination. The receptors come from an adult in good health. Each CDR3 is given with its conserved first and last residue. The order of the fields is V gene, CDR3 protein.

v_gene: TRBV28
CDR3aa: CASGLWGEAFF

v_gene: TRBV7-2
CDR3aa: CASSQRGPYAGNTIYF

v_gene: TRBV2
CDR3aa: CASTLGQGGRYEQYF

v_gene: TRBV18
CDR3aa: CASSPEVGVLKLFF

v_gene: TRBV24-1
CDR3aa: CATSEPGSSYEQYF

v_gene: TRBV6-2/TRBV6-3
CDR3aa: CASSYGAAYNEQFF

v_gene: TRBV2
CDR3aa: CARGRGLAESTDTQYF

v_gene: TRBV7-9
CDR3aa: CASSLDRDTEAFF

v_gene: TRBV5-4
CDR3aa: CASSLDPNTGELFF

v_gene: TRBV7-3
CDR3aa: CASSLREGNEQFF

v_gene: TRBV3-1/TRBV3-2
CDR3aa: CASSKGTGELFF

v_gene: TRBV7-6
CDR3aa: CASSLAGRSSGANVLTF

v_gene: TRBV14
CDR3aa: CASSQGMGNTEAFF

v_gene: TRBV27
CDR3aa: CASSLAQSGGDTQYF

v_gene: TRBV9
CDR3aa: CASSVAAGPNYGYTF

v_gene: TRBV5-1
CDR3aa: CASSWWTGNGYTF

v_gene: TRBV24-1
CDR3aa: CATSEYNEQFF

v_gene: TRBV7-6
CDR3aa: CASSPGERGGRDTQYF

v_gene: TRBV12-3/TRBV12-4
CDR3aa: CASSLVQGLGYTF

v_gene: TRBV27
CDR3aa: CASSFEGWHGYTF

v_gene: TRBV7-2
CDR3aa: CASSPQPSGFGTGELFF

v_gene: TRBV2
CDR3aa: CASSRTVNTEAFF

v_gene: TRBV12-2
CDR3aa: CASRLVLEGFGLFF

v_gene: TRBV6-4
CDR3aa: CASRERPVTGELFF

v_gene: TRBV6-7
CDR3aa: CASSFIGTSGSGGELFF

v_gene: TRBV27
CDR3aa: CASSFSPTAPLHF

v_gene: TRBV19
CDR3aa: CASSAQGFYEKLFF

v_gene: TRBV29-1
CDR3aa: CSVETGQVYGYTF

v_gene: TRBV6-5
CDR3aa: CASRLGGPGETQYF

v_gene: TRBV19
CDR3aa: CASSPTDRPLQAFF

v_gene: TRBV19
CDR3aa: CASSTRKGPNTEAFF

v_gene: TRBV6-5
CDR3aa: CASRRGGSTEAFF

v_gene: TRBV5-1
CDR3aa: CASSLEGNYGYTF

v_gene: TRBV6-5
CDR3aa: CASRAGGTYEQYF

v_gene: TRBV20-1
CDR3aa: CSASLGSGNTIYF

v_gene: TRBV4-3
CDR3aa: CASSQSGGYNIQYF

v_gene: TRBV7-6
CDR3aa: CASSVGTGRNEQYF

v_gene: TRBV7-6
CDR3aa: CASSLDSYTEAFF